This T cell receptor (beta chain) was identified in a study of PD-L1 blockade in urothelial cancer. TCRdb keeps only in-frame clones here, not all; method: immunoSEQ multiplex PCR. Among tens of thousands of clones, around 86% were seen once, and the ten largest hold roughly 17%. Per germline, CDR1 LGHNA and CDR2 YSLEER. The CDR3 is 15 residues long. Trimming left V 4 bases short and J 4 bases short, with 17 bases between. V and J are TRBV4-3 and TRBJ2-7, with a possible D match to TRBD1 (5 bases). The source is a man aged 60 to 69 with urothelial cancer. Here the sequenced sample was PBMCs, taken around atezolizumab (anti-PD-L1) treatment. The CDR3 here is CASSRVSQGLYEQYF. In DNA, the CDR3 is TGCGCCAGCAGCCGAGTCTCGCAGGGTCTTTACGAGCAGTACTTC.